This entry lists 5 T cell receptor beta chains sequenced from one sample in a study of T-cell reconstitution after alpha-beta-depleted transplantation in children. This sample's TCRbeta library carried unique molecular identifier barcodes. MiXCR was run by TCRdb on the PCR reads, yielding one entry per CDR3 protein. The sample records some 530,000 distinct CDR3 sequences, approximately 12% being singletons. The sample in question was PBMCs from the stem cell graft donor, obtained from the stem cell graft. These receptors were obtained from a human donor who donated a stem cell graft to a child with combined immunodeficiency.

This clonotype was seen repeatedly, ten times or more. The rearrangement links TRBV28 to TRBJ1-6; D is uncertain. The CDR3 loop spans 12 amino acids. From germline, CDR1 is MDHEN and CDR2 SYDVKM. Deletions cut 6 bases from V and 10 bases from J, with 10 bases between. The CDR3 sequence is CASSLPRSPLHF. The CDR3 DNA follows: TGTGCCAGCAGCCTCCCTAGATCACCCCTCCACTTT.

This clonotype has more than one count but fewer than ten. CDR3 nucleotide sequence: TGCAGCCAGGGACAGATCAACACAGATACGCAGTATTTT. This gives the protein CSQGQINTDTQYF. The chain joins TRBV20-1 to TRBJ2-3, with 7 positions matching TRBD1. The CDR3 loop spans 13 amino acids. From germline, CDR1 is DFQATT and CDR2 SNEGSKA (reference sequence).

There are many counts of this clonotype. CDR3 residues: CASSVDRAEETQYF. For the CDR3, the DNA is TGTGCCAGCAGCGTGGACAGGGCCGAAGAGACCCAGTACTTC. The rearrangement links TRBV11-2 to TRBJ2-5, with 8 positions matching TRBD1. The CDR3 totals 14 residues. With V trimmed by 5 bases and J by 3 bases, 5 bases remained unmatched. CDR1 SGHAT and CDR2 FQNNGV come from the germline V gene.

The chain uses TRBV25-1 and TRBJ2-1; D possibly corresponds to TRBD2 (5 bases). CDR1 is MGHDK, CDR2 SYGVNS, per germline. Trimming removed 5 bases from V and 2 bases from J, with 10 bases in between. The CDR3 contains 14 residues. The DNA for the CDR3 is TGTGCCAGCAGTCAGTACGGGACCTACAATGAGCAGTTCTTC. Its protein is CASSQYGTYNEQFF.

A few counts support this clonotype. This CDR3 reads CASSPRTSGKTYEQYF. The CDR3 region has the DNA TGTGCCAGCAGCCCCAGGACTAGCGGGAAAACCTACGAGCAGTACTTC. The J gene is TRBJ2-7, the V gene TRBV7-2; 12 nucleotides match TRBD2. The V and J ends lost 5 bases and 2 bases, in that order; junction bases with no gene match: 7. Germline CDR1 and CDR2: SGHTA and FQGNSA. The CDR3 sequence is 16 residues long.